This entry describes one T cell receptor beta chain. Its cognate antigen is unknown. TCRdb redid the calling of the 5' RACE reads with MiXCR, one entry per CDR3 protein. Of approximately 240,000 distinct CDR3 sequences listed, about a sixth are singletons. The source of the sample is a study of T-cell memory formation after mild COVID-19. Study summary: Most TCR clusters belonged to a single donor. Study-wide results and caveats: Mostly located in CM and EM were contracting CD4+ clones, with contracting CD8+ clones located in EMRA. Contracting clones from day 15 to 85 showed balanced CD4/CD8; later expanders favored CD4+. A subset of responding clones appeared in pre-infection memory, suggesting cross-reactive memory joined.

What was sequenced was PBMCs or a T cell subset sorted from them (not recorded which). The clonotype was recovered from a man younger than 35 who had mild COVID-19 (a few samples of this study predate the infection). Cell type and time point are not known.

The CDR3 bases are TGCAGTGCGCCCTCATCCGGGGGCCCGGGGGATACGCAGTATTTT. Its translation: CSAPSSGGPGDTQYF. The rearrangement joins TRBV20-1 to TRBJ2-3, with D perhaps matching TRBD1 or TRBD2 (6 bases each). V gave up 6 bases and J gave up 6 bases, with 22 bases separating them. This CDR3 is 15 amino acids long. The germline gives CDR1 DFQATT, CDR2 SNEGSKA (reference sequence).